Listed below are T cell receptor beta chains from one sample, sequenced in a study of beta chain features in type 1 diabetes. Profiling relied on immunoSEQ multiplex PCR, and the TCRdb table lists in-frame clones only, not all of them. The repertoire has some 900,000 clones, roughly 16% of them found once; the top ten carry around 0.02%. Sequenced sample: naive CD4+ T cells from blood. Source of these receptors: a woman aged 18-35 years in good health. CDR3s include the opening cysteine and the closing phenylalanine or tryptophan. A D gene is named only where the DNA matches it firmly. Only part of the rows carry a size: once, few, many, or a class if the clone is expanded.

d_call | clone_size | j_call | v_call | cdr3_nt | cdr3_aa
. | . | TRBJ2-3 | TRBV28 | TGTGCCAGCAGTTCGCGGACAGCAGATACGCAGTATTTT | CASSSRTADTQYF
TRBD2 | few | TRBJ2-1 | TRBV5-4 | TGTGCCAGCAGCGGTATAGGCGGGAGGGCCCAGTACAATGAGCAGTTCTTC | CASSGIGGRAQYNEQFF
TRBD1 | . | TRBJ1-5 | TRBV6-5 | TGTGCCAGCAGTTCCAGGGGGGATCAGCCCCAGCATTTT | CASSSRGDQPQHF
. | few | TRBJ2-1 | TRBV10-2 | TGCGCCAGCAGTGAGCTAGGGGGGAATGAGCAGTTCTTC | CASSELGGNEQFF
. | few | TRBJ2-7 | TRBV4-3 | TGCGCCAGCAGCCAGCGATTTGGCCGGGGAAGTATCGGGTACGAGCAGTACTTC | CASSQRFGRGSIGYEQYF
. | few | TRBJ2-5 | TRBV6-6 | TGTGCCAGCAGCACTCTTTTAGCGTCCCAGTACTTC | CASSTLLASQYF
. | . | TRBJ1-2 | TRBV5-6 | TGTGCCAGCAGCTTGGAAAAGTATGTGGGAAACCTTGGCTACACCTTC | CASSLEKYVGNLGYTF
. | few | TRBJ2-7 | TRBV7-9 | TGTGCCAGCAGCTTAGGGCCATATTCGGCAGACGTCTCCTACGAGCAGTACTTC | CASSLGPYSADVSYEQYF
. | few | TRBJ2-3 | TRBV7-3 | TGTGCCAGCAGCCAGTGGCGGGACACAGATACGCAGTATTTT | CASSQWRDTDTQYF
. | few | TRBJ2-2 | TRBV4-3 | TGCGCCAGCAGCCGAGACTGGGGTTTTAACACCGGGGAGCTGTTTTTT | CASSRDWGFNTGELFF
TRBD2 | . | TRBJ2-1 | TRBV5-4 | TGTGCCAGCAGCCCGGTCTTTGGACTAGCTGGTAAAGCTGAGCAGTTCTTC | CASSPVFGLAGKAEQFF
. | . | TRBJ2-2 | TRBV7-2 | TGTGCCAGCAGCCCGTTCCGAGTATCCGGGGAGCTGTTTTTT | CASSPFRVSGELFF
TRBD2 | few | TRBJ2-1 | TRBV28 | TGTGCCAGCAGTGGCCTAGCGGACTACAATGAGCAGTTCTTC | CASSGLADYNEQFF
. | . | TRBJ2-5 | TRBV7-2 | TGTGCCAGCAGCTTACAGAGCGTGGCAGAGACCCAGTACTTC | CASSLQSVAETQYF
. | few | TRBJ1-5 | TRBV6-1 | TGTGCCAGCAGTGTGGAGCCCCAGCATTTT | CASSVEPQHF
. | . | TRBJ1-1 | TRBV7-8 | TGTGCCAGCAGCTTAGAGGCTGGTCCGGACACTGAAGCTTTCTTT | CASSLEAGPDTEAFF
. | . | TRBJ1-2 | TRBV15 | TGTGCCACCAGCCGTGGACCTGCTCGAGCGAGGGATTATGGCTACACCTTC | CATSRGPARARDYGYTF
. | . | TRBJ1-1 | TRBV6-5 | TGTGCCAGCAGTTACTCCGGGGAGGGGGACACTGAAGCTTTCTTT | CASSYSGEGDTEAFF
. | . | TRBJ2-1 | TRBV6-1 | TGTGCCAGCAGTCGGGACACATACAATGAGCAGTTCTTC | CASSRDTYNEQFF
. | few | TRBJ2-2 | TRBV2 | TGTGCCAGCAGTGGGTTATCCCCGAGTACCGGGGAGCTGTTTTTT | CASSGLSPSTGELFF
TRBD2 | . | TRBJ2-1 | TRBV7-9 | TGTGCCAGCAGCTTACTAGCGGGAGATCAGTTCTTC | CASSLLAGDQFF
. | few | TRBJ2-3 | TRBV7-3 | TGTGCCAGCAGCTTAACGGCTCGGGATACGCAGTATTTT | CASSLTARDTQYF
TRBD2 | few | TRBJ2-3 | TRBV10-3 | TGTGCCATCAGTGAATTAGCGGGAGATGTAGATACGCAGTATTTT | CAISELAGDVDTQYF
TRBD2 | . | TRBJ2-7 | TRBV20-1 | TGCAGTGCTTGGCGCGGGAGCGAGCAGTACTTC | CSAWRGSEQYF
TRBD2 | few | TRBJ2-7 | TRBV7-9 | TGTGCCAGCAGCTCTAGCGGGAGTAACGAGCAGTACTTC | CASSSSGSNEQYF
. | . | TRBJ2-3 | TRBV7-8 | TGTGCCAGCACCCGGACGGGACGGACAGATACGCAGTATTTT | CASTRTGRTDTQYF
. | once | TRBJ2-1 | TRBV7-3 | TGTGCCAGCAGCTTAAGTCAGGGTTCTTACAATGAGCAGTTCTTC | CASSLSQGSYNEQFF
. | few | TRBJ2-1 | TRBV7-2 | TGTGCCAGCACCTTAGACCGGGGAACACGCCTTGGGCAGTTCTTC | CASTLDRGTRLGQFF
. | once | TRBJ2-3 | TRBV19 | TGTGCCAGTAACGGAGACACAGATACGCAGTATTTT | CASNGDTDTQYF
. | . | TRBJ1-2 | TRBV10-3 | TGTGCCATCAGTGAGTCTCACACGGGCTATGGCTACACCTTC | CAISESHTGYGYTF
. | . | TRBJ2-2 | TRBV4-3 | TGCGCCAGCAGCCAAGAATGGCGCTCCGGGGAGCTGTTTTTT | CASSQEWRSGELFF
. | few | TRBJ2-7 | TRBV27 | TGTGCCAGCAGTACCCGGGTCGGGGTTGTCAACGAGCAGTACTTC | CASSTRVGVVNEQYF
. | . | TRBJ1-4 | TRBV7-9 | TGTGCCAGCAGCTGGGGCTTAGGTGAAAAACTGTTTTTT | CASSWGLGEKLFF
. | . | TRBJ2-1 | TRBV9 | TGTGCCAGCAGCGCCTCCCCCTCCCAGGTCCACAATGAGCAGTTCTTC | CASSASPSQVHNEQFF
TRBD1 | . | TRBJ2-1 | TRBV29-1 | TGCAGCGTTTTGGGCGGGACAGGGGGCGTTAGCTCCTACAATGAGCAGTTCTTC | CSVLGGTGGVSSYNEQFF
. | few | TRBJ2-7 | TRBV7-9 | TGTGCCAGCAGCTTCGACAGGCTGAGCTCCTACGAGCAGTACTTC | CASSFDRLSSYEQYF
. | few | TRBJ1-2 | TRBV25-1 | TGTGCCAGCAGTGAATCCTATTACCGCTACACCTTC | CASSESYYRYTF
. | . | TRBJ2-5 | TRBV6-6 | TGTGCCAGCAGTTACCCGAGCCAAGAGACCCAGTACTTC | CASSYPSQETQYF
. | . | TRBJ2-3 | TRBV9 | TGTGCCAGCAGCGTAGTGAGCGGGAGCACAGATACGCAGTATTTT | CASSVVSGSTDTQYF
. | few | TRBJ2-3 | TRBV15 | TGTGCCACCAGCAGAGATCACAGCGGAACAGATACGCAGTATTTT | CATSRDHSGTDTQYF
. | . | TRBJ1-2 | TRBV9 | TGTGCCAGCAGCGCGTTCACAGGGAGCTACACCTTC | CASSAFTGSYTF
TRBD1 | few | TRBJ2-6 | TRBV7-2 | TGTGCCAGCAGCTCCACAGGGGCAACGGGGCCGCGGGCCAACGTCCTGACTTTC | CASSSTGATGPRANVLTF